This T cell receptor beta chain was identified during a study of T-cell reconstitution after alpha-beta-depleted transplantation in children. This clonotype was picked up many times. No antigen is known for it. Unique molecular identifiers were built into the TCRbeta library. One entry per CDR3 protein results from TCRdb running MiXCR on the PCR reads. The data contain 450,000 to 600,000 distinct CDR3 sequences, over 10% of them singletons. Study-wide points: Diversity and T-cell counts at one year after transplant derived mostly from new T cells. Several hundred expanded graft clones reportedly were the source of alpha-beta T cells about two months after transplant. Some patients' high day-60 TCRbeta diversity was traced to surviving recipient T cells and thymic progenitors.

The CDR3 covers 14 residues. Trimming left V 3 bases short and J 3 bases short, with 12 bases between. This TCR was sampled from a male patient between 5 and 17 years old who had a stem cell transplant for acute myeloid leukemia, so the T cells may come from the graft donor. The starting material was PBMCs, mostly from graft donor cells, obtained 360 days after TCRalphabeta/CD19-depleted stem cell transplant. The genes are TRBV12-3 or TRBV12-4 and TRBJ2-7; possibly TRBD1 for D (6 bases). CDR3 loop: CASSFQNRDYEQYF. The CDR3 region has the DNA TGTGCCAGCAGTTTTCAAAACAGGGACTACGAGCAGTACTTC.